Presented here are 31 T cell receptor beta chains from one specimen sequenced in a study of blood T cells in healthy people across ages. Using a J-beta primer mix together with a sample-barcoded 5' primer, a second PCR was run for roughly 6 to 11 cycles. TCRdb re-called the 5' RACE reads with MiXCR, one entry per CDR3 protein. Among about 930,000 distinct CDR3 sequences, approximately 32% were seen once, and the ten largest hold about 9.4%. The sample also formed part of further work on T cells of mothers and their children.

The sample taken for sequencing was blood. Receptor source: a woman in her thirties or forties in good health.

This clonotype occurred a few times. The chain recombines TRBV14 with TRBJ2-5; the match to TRBD2 covers 8 bases. The CDR3 length is 17 residues. Unmatched junction bases numbered 11, after V lost 4 bases and J lost 1 base. The germline V gene encodes CDR1 SGHDN and CDR2 FVKESK. The CDR3 reads CASSRMKGGGLQETQYF. The DNA of the CDR3 is TGTGCCAGCAGCCGAATGAAGGGCGGGGGGCTCCAAGAGACCCAGTACTTC.

The sample holds many counts of this clonotype. The V gene is TRBV29-1, the J gene TRBJ2-1; perhaps TRBD1 as D (5 bases). The CDR3 extends over 15 amino acids. Looked up from germline, CDR1 is SQVTM and CDR2 is ANQGSEA. V was shortened by 3 bases and J by 7 bases, with 19 bases between the two germline ends. The CDR3 nucleotides are TGCAGCGTTGATAAAGGGGTCAGGGCCAGGAATGAGCAGTTCTTC. Translated: CSVDKGVRARNEQFF.

This clonotype showed up just a few times. Here the CDR3 reads CSAGAGVGQETQYF. Here the CDR3 DNA reads TGCAGTGCAGGAGCGGGGGTCGGACAAGAGACCCAGTACTTC. The chain links TRBV20-1 to TRBJ2-5; 8 bases fit TRBD2. CDR1 and CDR2 from the germline V gene are DFQATT and SNEGSKA (reference sequence). Trimming took 6 bases from V and 2 from J; bases not matched to a gene: 8. This CDR3 comprises 14 residues.

The gene calls are TRBV4-3 and TRBJ1-2; D might be TRBD1 (6 bases). This CDR3 has 18 amino acids. The germline V gene has CDR1 LGHNA and CDR2 YSLEER. The V end was cut by 4 bases, the J end by 1 base, with 22 bases between. The CDR3 sequence is CASSPESVRGQGNYGYTF. The CDR3 DNA reads TGCGCCAGCAGCCCAGAGTCGGTGCGGGGGCAGGGTAACTATGGCTACACCTTC.

The genes are TRBV15 and TRBJ1-5, with TRBD1 matching over 7 bases. V shed 1 base, J shed 7 bases, and the junction held 7 bases outside the gene matches. CDR1 and CDR2 from the germline V gene are LNHNV and YYDKDF (reference sequence). The CDR3 length is 15 residues. Here the CDR3 reads CATSRADRTSQPQHF. In DNA, the CDR3 is TGTGCCACCAGCAGAGCGGACAGGACGTCCCAGCCCCAGCATTTT.

The chain joins TRBV25-1 to TRBJ2-2; TRBD1 matches 8 bases. V trimming: 3 bases; J trimming: 5 bases; junction bases outside the gene matches: 5. The CDR3 has 15 amino acids. Germline loops: CDR1 MGHDK, CDR2 SYGVNS. The CDR3 DNA reads as TGTGCCAGCAGTGATCCGCAGGGGGCAACCGGGGAGCTGTTTTTT. Amino acids: CASSDPQGATGELFF.

This clonotype appeared a single time. The chain joins TRBV2 to TRBJ1-4; 10 bases align to TRBD1. This CDR3 has 15 amino acids. Trimming at V came to 4 bases and at J to 8 bases, leaving 7 bases not matched to a gene. Germline V gene data show CDR1 as SNHLY and CDR2 as FYNNEI. The CDR3: CASSGADRGHEKLFF. In nucleotides, the CDR3 is TGTGCCAGCAGTGGAGCAGACAGGGGGCACGAAAAACTGTTTTTT.

This clonotype was observed a handful of times. The chain joins TRBV9 to TRBJ1-3; 7 bases are a match to TRBD1. V lost 1 base, J lost 3 bases, and 1 base stayed unmatched. Germline CDR1 SGDLS, CDR2 YYNGEE. CDR3 length equals 14 residues. The CDR3 DNA reads TGTGCCAGCAGCGTAAGGGGGCTTGGAAACACCATATATTTT. Amino acids: CASSVRGLGNTIYF.

The chain is built from TRBV3-1 and TRBJ2-5; the match to TRBD2 covers 10 bases. The CDR3 totals 17 residues. The V gene's germline CDR1 is LGHDT and CDR2 YNNKEL (reference sequence). V was clipped by 2 bases and J by 4 bases; unmatched bases: 10. The CDR3 coding sequence is TGTGCCAGCAGCCAATCTCCTAGCGGGGGTGGTGGAGAGACCCAGTACTTC. Protein: CASSQSPSGGGGETQYF.

The V gene is TRBV6-2 or TRBV6-3, the J gene TRBJ1-2; 10 bases align to TRBD1. CDR3 length equals 15 residues. CDR1 MNHEY and CDR2 SVGEGT come from the germline V gene. After removal of 6 bases from V and 4 bases from J, the junction contained 8 bases not matched to a gene. In nucleotides, the CDR3 is TGTGCCAGCAGGCCGGGACAGGGGACCTTCTATGGCTACACCTTC. Translating gives CASRPGQGTFYGYTF.

The rearrangement links TRBV12-3 or TRBV12-4 to TRBJ2-5; TRBD1 might be the D (6 bases). The CDR3 spans 16 residues. With 4 bases removed from V and 1 base from J, the gap between germline ends came to 16 bases. This chain's CDR3 is CASSSPRTASQETQYF. The CDR3 region has the DNA TGTGCCAGCAGTTCCCCCCGGACAGCGAGCCAAGAGACCCAGTACTTC.

As to this clonotype: Its ends do not fully match the called genes, so a read error is possible. The chain recombines TRBV20-1 with TRBJ2-5, with TRBD1 as a possible D gene (6 bases). CDR3 length equals 12 residues. Germline V gene data show CDR1 as DFQATT and CDR2 as SNEGSKA (reference sequence). The DNA of the CDR3 is TGCGGTGCGGATCAGGGGATTGAGACCCAGTACTTC. Encoded protein: CGADQGIETQYF.

J is TRBJ1-5 and V is TRBV12-5, with 7 bases aligning to TRBD1. After removal of 6 bases from V and 1 base from J, the junction contained 3 bases not matched to a gene. Looked up from germline, CDR1 is LGHNT and CDR2 is FRNRAP. The CDR3 is made up of 14 amino acids. The CDR3 protein is CASGVQGSNQPQHF. DNA for the CDR3: TGTGCTAGTGGGGTACAGGGGAGCAATCAGCCCCAGCATTTT.

In regard to this clonotype: The junction does not match germline at one end; this may be a read error. The rearrangement links TRBV3-1 to TRBJ2-5; the D gene is possibly TRBD1 (5 bases). The DNA end favors TRBJ2-7, so the J call may be wrong. Germline V gene lookup returns CDR1 LGHDT and CDR2 YNNKEL (reference sequence). CDR3 length: 13 amino acids. As DNA, the CDR3 is TGTGTCAGCAGCCAAGACAGTTCCTACGAGCAGTACTTC. The encoded protein is CVSSQDSSYEQYF.

This sequence joins TRBV3-1 and TRBJ1-3; D is perhaps TRBD1 (5 bases). The CDR3 consists of 16 residues. The germline V and J ends were trimmed by 0 bases and 3 bases, with 12 bases remaining between them. Germline V lookup: CDR1 LGHDT, CDR2 YNNKEL (reference sequence). CDR3 nucleotides: TGTGCCAGCAGCCAAGAGGCGGGGGTAGGTGGAAACACCATATATTTT. It yields the protein CASSQEAGVGGNTIYF.

The chain joins TRBV10-3 to TRBJ1-4; tentative D call: TRBD1 (5 bases). Looked up from germline, CDR1 is ENHRY and CDR2 is SYGVKD. The CDR3 contains 13 residues. Written as DNA, the CDR3 is TGTGCTCCCACCGGGGCTTCTAATGAAAAACTGTTTTTT. Translation gives CAPTGASNEKLFF.

The gene calls are TRBV5-1 and TRBJ1-6, with a tentative D call TRBD1 (5 bases). Trimming removed 4 bases from V and 10 bases from J, with 12 bases in between. In germline, CDR1 is SGHRS, CDR2 YFSETQ. This CDR3 contains 13 residues. DNA of the CDR3: TGCGCCAGCAGCCCAGCAGAGGGGTCACCCCTCCACTTT. Encoded protein: CASSPAEGSPLHF.

The table lists this clonotype with a few counts. This chain connects TRBV24-1 to TRBJ2-5; 7 bases are shared with TRBD2. The CDR3 is 15 residues long. Germline lookup yields CDR1 KGHDR and CDR2 SFDVKD. The junction had 7 bases not matched to a gene; V was cut back by 3 bases and J by 4 bases. CDR3 DNA: TGTGCCACCAGTGATCCCCGGGGGAGGGGAGAGACCCAGTACTTC. Residues: CATSDPRGRGETQYF.

Notes on this clonotype: This clone may be a read error of a much larger clone one base away. The V gene is TRBV7-9, the J gene TRBJ2-1; D ambiguous. The DNA end favors TRBJ2-7, so the J call may be wrong. Per the germline V gene, CDR1 is SEHNR and CDR2 is FQNEAQ (reference sequence). CDR3 length: 11 amino acids. The CDR3: CANSPMLEQYF. Here the CDR3 DNA reads TGTGCCAACAGCCCGATGCTCGAGCAGTACTTC.

The rearrangement links TRBV20-1 to TRBJ1-6, with 7 positions matching TRBD1. V shed 0 bases and J 6 bases; nucleotides not matched to a gene: 5. Germline assignment: CDR1 DFQATT and CDR2 SNEGSKA (reference sequence). CDR3 length: 15 residues. CDR3 in amino acids: CSARDARQGNSPLHF. CDR3 sequence (DNA): TGCAGTGCTAGAGATGCACGACAGGGTAATTCACCCCTCCACTTT.

Only a few counts were recorded for this clonotype. A much larger clone differs from this one at a single base, so this may be a read error. CDR3 in amino acids: CASSPRLNSYNEQYF. The DNA of the CDR3 is TGTGCCAGCAGTCCACGACTAAACTCCTACAATGAGCAGTACTTC. V is TRBV28 and J is TRBJ2-1, with D possibly being TRBD2 (5 bases). Gene TRBJ2-7 matches the end of the DNA better, so the J call may be wrong. The CDR3 runs 15 residues. CDR1 is MDHEN and CDR2 is SYDVKM in the germline V gene.

This clonotype has at least ten counts. The CDR3: CATSDLAGDSYNEQFF. CDR3 coding DNA: TGTGCCACCAGTGATTTAGCGGGGGACTCCTACAATGAGCAGTTCTTC. V and J are TRBV24-1 and TRBJ2-1, with 8 bases that match TRBD2. Germline trimming cut 1 base from V and 0 bases from J; bases unmatched to any gene: 1. The CDR3 consists of 16 residues. Germline V gene sequence: CDR1 KGHDR, CDR2 SFDVKD.

This clonotype was recorded many times. V usage is TRBV20-1 and J usage is TRBJ2-3, with 8 bases matching TRBD1. This CDR3 has 15 residues. Losses at the gene ends were 3 bases for V and 3 bases for J; bases not matched to a gene: 8. Germline lookup yields CDR1 DFQATT and CDR2 SNEGSKA (reference sequence). This chain's CDR3 is CSARGGQGSTDTQYF. CDR3 DNA: TGCAGTGCTAGGGGAGGACAGGGCTCGACAGATACGCAGTATTTT.

With regard to this clonotype: This clone may be a read error of a much larger clone one base away. The V call is TRBV4-3, the J call TRBJ2-7; D not resolved. CDR1 is LGHNA, CDR2 YSLEER, per germline. CDR3 size: 15 residues. The CDR3 loop is CASSQVPLSSYERYF. DNA of the CDR3: TGCGCCAGCAGCCAAGTTCCCTTGAGCTCCTACGAGCGGTACTTC.

This clonotype was observed a handful of times. The genes are TRBV5-1 and TRBJ2-1, with 8 bases fitting TRBD2. Trimming cost V 4 bases and J 10 bases; bases outside gene matches: 7. Germline lookup yields CDR1 SGHRS and CDR2 YFSETQ. The CDR3 spans 13 residues. The CDR3 protein is CASSKGTSGEQFF. In DNA form, the CDR3 reads TGCGCCAGCAGCAAGGGGACTAGTGGAGAGCAGTTCTTC. Combining the CDR3 with reference TRBV5-1 and TRBJ2-1 gives the whole variable domain KAGVTQTPRYLIKTRGQQVTLSCSPISGHRSVSWYQQTPGQGLQFLFEYFSETQRNKGNFPGRFSGRQFSNSRSEMNVSTLELGDSALYLCASSKGTSGEQFFGPGTRLTVL.

The table lists this clonotype with a few counts. The chain couples TRBV20-1 to TRBJ2-5; D gene uncertain. Near its end, the DNA agrees better with TRBJ2-7, so the J call may be wrong. The CDR3 covers 13 residues. Per the germline V gene, CDR1 is DFQATT and CDR2 is SNEGSKA (reference sequence). The CDR3 protein is CSAQVPWGYEQYF. As DNA, the CDR3 is TGCAGTGCTCAGGTTCCATGGGGTTACGAGCAGTACTTC.

The J gene is TRBJ2-1, the V gene TRBV7-3, with 15 bases lining up with TRBD2. CDR3 length: 19 residues. Germline lookup yields CDR1 SGHTA and CDR2 FQGTGA. After removal of 1 base from V and 5 bases from J, the junction contained 9 bases not matched to a gene. The CDR3 reads CASSLIPGLAGGQNNEQFF. The DNA of the CDR3 is TGTGCCAGCAGCTTAATCCCGGGACTAGCGGGGGGCCAAAACAATGAGCAGTTCTTC. The entire variable domain, with the rest obtained from reference TRBV7-3 and TRBJ2-1, is as follows: GAGVSQTPSNKVTEKGKYVELRCDPISGHTALYWYRQSLGQGPEFLIYFQGTGAADDSGLPNDRFFAVRPEGSVSTLKIQRTERGDSAVYLCASSLIPGLAGGQNNEQFFGPGTRLTVL.

The rearrangement uses TRBV5-1 and TRBJ2-5; TRBD1 matches 7 bases. The germline gives CDR1 SGHRS, CDR2 YFSETQ. The CDR3 covers 13 residues. The V segment lost 5 bases and the J segment 4 bases; nucleotides outside the gene matches: 5. This CDR3 is CASRSTGSETQYF. Here the CDR3 DNA reads TGCGCCAGCAGGTCGACAGGGTCAGAGACCCAGTACTTC. Full variable domain (outside the CDR3, taken from reference TRBV5-1 and TRBJ2-5): KAGVTQTPRYLIKTRGQQVTLSCSPISGHRSVSWYQQTPGQGLQFLFEYFSETQRNKGNFPGRFSGRQFSNSRSEMNVSTLELGDSALYLCASRSTGSETQYFGPGTRLLVL.

This clonotype was observed a few times. At one end, the junction sequence differs from germline, possibly due to a read error. The rearrangement joins TRBV27 to TRBJ2-5, with unresolved D. In germline, CDR1 is MNHEY, CDR2 SMNVEV (reference sequence). The CDR3 runs to 13 residues. The CDR3 DNA reads as TGTGCCTGCAGTTTATCGACCAAAGAGACCCAGTACTTC. Its protein product is CACSLSTKETQYF.

The chain couples TRBV15 to TRBJ2-5, with a possible D match to TRBD2 (5 bases). Trimming took 4 bases from V and 3 from J, leaving 24 bases between them. Germline V gene data show CDR1 as LNHNV and CDR2 as YYDKDF (reference sequence). The CDR3 has 18 amino acids. In DNA form, the CDR3 reads TGTGCCACCAGCATGTCTCTTCGGACGGCAGACGGGGAAGAGACCCAGTACTTC. This codes for CATSMSLRTADGEETQYF.

In the case of this clonotype: At one end the junction does not follow the germline gene, possibly because of a read error. The CDR3 here is CTSSLWGESYGYTF. The CDR3 nucleotides read TGCACCAGCAGCTTGTGGGGCGAGAGCTATGGCTACACCTTC. V is TRBV5-1 and J is TRBJ1-2; weak D call: TRBD1 (5 bases). The CDR3 spans 14 residues. Germline CDR1 is SGHRS and CDR2 is YFSETQ. The full variable domain, with the rest looked up from reference TRBV5-1 and TRBJ1-2, is KAGVTQTPRYLIKTRGQQVTLSCSPISGHRSVSWYQQTPGQGLQFLFEYFSETQRNKGNFPGRFSGRQFSNSRSEMNVSTLELGDSALYLCTSSLWGESYGYTFGSGTRLTVV.